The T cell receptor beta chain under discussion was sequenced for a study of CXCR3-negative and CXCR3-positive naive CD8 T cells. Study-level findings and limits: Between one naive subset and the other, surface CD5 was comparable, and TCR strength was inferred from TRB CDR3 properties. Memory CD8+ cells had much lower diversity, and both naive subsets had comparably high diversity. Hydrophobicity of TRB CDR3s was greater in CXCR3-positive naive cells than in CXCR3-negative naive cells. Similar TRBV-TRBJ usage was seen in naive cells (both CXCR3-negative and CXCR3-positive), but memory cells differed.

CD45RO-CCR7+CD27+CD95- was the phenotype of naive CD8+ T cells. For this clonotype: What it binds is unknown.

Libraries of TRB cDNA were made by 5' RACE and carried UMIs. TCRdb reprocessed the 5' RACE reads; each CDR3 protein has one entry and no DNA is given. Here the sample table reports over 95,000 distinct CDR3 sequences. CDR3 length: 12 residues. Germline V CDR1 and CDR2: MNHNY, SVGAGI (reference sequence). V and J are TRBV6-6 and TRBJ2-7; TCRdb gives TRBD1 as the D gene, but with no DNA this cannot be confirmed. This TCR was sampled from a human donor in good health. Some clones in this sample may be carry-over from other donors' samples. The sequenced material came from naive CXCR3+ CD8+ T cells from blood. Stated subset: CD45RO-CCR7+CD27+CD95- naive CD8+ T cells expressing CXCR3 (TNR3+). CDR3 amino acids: CASSQGYYEQYF.